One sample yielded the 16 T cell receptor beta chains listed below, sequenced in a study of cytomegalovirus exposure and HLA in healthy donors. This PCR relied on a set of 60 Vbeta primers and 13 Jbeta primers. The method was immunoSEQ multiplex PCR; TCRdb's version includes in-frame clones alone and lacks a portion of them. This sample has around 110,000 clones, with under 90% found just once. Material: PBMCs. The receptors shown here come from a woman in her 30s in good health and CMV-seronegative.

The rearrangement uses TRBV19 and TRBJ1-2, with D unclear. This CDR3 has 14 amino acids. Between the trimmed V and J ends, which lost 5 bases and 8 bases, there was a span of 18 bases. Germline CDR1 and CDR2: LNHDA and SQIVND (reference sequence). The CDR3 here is CASSPMSASGGYTF. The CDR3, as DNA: TGTGCCAGTAGTCCGATGTCAGCCTCGGGGGGCTACACCTTC.

The CDR3 sequence is CASSFFSTSGQFF. For the CDR3, the DNA is TGTGCCAGCAGTTTTTTCTCGACTAGCGGGCAGTTCTTC. The chain is built from TRBV27 and TRBJ2-1; 9 bases are a match to TRBD2. V shed 3 bases and J 12 bases; nucleotides not matched to a gene: 6. The germline gives CDR1 MNHEY, CDR2 SMNVEV (reference sequence). The CDR3 is 13 amino acids.

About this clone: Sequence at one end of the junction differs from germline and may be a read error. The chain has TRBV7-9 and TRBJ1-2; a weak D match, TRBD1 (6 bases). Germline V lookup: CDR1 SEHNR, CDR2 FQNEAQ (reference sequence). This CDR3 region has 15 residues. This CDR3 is CSSSIDGGANYGYTF. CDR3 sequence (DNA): TGTTCCAGCAGCATCGATGGGGGGGCCAACTATGGCTACACCTTC.

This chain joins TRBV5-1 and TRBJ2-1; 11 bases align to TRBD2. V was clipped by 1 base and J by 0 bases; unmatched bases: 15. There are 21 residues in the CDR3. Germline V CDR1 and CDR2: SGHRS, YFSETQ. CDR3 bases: TGCGCCAGCAGCTTGACGGCTAGCGGGAGGAACCGTTTAAGCTCCTACAATGAGCAGTTCTTC. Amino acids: CASSLTASGRNRLSSYNEQFF.

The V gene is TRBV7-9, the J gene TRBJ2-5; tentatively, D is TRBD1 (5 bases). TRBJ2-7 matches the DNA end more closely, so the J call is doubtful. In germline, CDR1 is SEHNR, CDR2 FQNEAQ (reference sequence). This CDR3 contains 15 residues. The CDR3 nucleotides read TGTGCCAGCGTTCACCCCGGACAACCTTGGTACGAGCAGTACTTC. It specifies CASVHPGQPWYEQYF.

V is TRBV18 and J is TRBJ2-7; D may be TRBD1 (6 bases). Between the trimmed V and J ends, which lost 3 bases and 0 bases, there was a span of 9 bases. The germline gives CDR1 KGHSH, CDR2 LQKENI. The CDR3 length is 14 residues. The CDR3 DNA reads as TGTGCCAGCTCACCGCCAGGGGTCTCCTACGAGCAGTACTTC. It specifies CASSPPGVSYEQYF.

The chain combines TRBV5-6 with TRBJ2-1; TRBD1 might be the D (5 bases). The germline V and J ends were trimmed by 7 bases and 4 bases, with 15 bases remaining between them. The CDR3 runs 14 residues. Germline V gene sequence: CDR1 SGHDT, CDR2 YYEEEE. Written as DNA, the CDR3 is TGTGCCAGCCAGACTTCAGGGTTTTACAATGAGCAGTTCTTC. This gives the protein CASQTSGFYNEQFF.

CDR3 DNA: TGTGCCAGCAGTCTCTACACGGCTAGCGGAAGCAATGAGCAGTTCTTC. It specifies CASSLYTASGSNEQFF. The chain links TRBV6-4 to TRBJ2-1; 7 bases fit TRBD2. Germline assignment: CDR1 MRHNA and CDR2 SNTAGT. The CDR3 contains 16 residues. J was trimmed by 6 bases and V by 5 bases; bases with no gene match: 13.

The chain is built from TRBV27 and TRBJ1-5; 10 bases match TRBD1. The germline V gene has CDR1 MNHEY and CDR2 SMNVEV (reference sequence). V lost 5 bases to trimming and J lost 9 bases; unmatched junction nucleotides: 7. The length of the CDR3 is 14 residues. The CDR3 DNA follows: TGTGCCAGCAGTAAGGGACAGGGGTTCGTGCCCCAGCATTTT. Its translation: CASSKGQGFVPQHF.

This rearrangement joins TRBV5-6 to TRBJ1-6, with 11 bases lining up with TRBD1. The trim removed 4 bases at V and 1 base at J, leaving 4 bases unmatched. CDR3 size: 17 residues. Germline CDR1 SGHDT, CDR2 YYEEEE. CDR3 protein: CASSIGQGASYNSPLHF. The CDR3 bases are TGTGCCAGCAGCATAGGACAGGGGGCATCCTATAATTCACCCCTCCACTTT.

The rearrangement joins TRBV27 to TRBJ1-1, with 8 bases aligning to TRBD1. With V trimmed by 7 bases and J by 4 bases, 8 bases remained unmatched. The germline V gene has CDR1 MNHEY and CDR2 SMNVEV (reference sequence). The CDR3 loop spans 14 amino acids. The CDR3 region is CASTSFQGATEAFF. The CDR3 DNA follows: TGTGCCAGCACCTCTTTCCAGGGGGCCACTGAAGCTTTCTTT.

This chain's CDR3 is CASLLGFYEQYF. The CDR3, as DNA: TGTGCCAGTCTTCTAGGTTTCTACGAGCAGTACTTC. The chain has TRBV5-4 and TRBJ2-7, with D unclear. There are 12 residues in the CDR3. Germline V gene sequence: CDR1 SGHNT, CDR2 YYREEE (reference sequence). V was shortened by 8 bases and J by 3 bases, with 12 bases between the two germline ends.

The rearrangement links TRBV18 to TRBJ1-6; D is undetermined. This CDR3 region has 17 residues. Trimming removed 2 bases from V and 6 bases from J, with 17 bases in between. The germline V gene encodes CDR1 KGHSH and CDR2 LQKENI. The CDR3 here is CASSPTRDAPPNSPLHF. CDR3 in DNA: TGTGCCAGCTCACCAACCCGAGATGCTCCCCCTAATTCACCCCTCCACTTT.

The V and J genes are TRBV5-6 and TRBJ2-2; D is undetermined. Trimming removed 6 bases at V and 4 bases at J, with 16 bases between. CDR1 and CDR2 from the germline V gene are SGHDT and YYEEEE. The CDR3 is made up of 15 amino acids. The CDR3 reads CASMLTPGSTGELFF. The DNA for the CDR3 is TGTGCCAGCATGTTGACGCCAGGTAGCACCGGGGAGCTGTTTTTT.

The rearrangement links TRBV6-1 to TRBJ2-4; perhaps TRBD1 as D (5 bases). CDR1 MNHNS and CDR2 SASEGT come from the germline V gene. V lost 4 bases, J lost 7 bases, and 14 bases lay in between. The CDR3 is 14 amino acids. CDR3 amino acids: CASSGTGVRNIQYF. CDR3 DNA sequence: TGTGCCAGCAGTGGCACAGGTGTGCGGAACATTCAGTACTTC.

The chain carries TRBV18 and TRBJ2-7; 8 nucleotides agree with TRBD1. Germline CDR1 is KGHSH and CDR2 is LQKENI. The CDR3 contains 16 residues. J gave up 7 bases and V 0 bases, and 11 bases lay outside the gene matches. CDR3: CASSPPGQGASEEQYF. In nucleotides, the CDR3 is TGTGCCAGCTCACCACCGGGGCAGGGGGCATCAGAAGAGCAGTACTTC.